Listed below are T cell receptor beta chains from one sample, sequenced in a study of graft-versus-host responses after intestinal transplantation. TCRdb keeps only in-frame clones here, not all; method: immunoSEQ multiplex PCR. The data show fewer than 120,000 clones, just under 95% seen once. These TCRs' antigens remain unknown. Material: unstimulated CD8+ T cells sorted from spleen or lymph node cells, obtained before intestinal transplant. Receptors were obtained from a human donor who received an intestinal transplant. Each CDR3 is given with its conserved first and last residue. Fields, in order: D gene, J gene, V gene, clone size, CDR3 DNA, CDR3 protein. The D gene is left open where the match is weak. For some rows the clone size is stated as once, few or many, or as a class when expanded; others skip it.

NA | TRBJ2-5 | TRBV19 | NA | TGTGCCAGTAGACCCGGTGGGGTGTACCAAGAGACCCAGTACTTC | CASRPGGVYQETQYF
NA | TRBJ1-1 | TRBV6-5 | NA | TGTGCCAGCAGTTCCCCGAGAGGGGCGATGGGCACTGAAGCTTTCTTT | CASSSPRGAMGTEAFF
NA | TRBJ2-3 | TRBV10-3 | NA | TGTGCCATCAAAGTCGCTAGCGTACCCCGTCATACGCAGTATTTT | CAIKVASVPRHTQYF
NA | TRBJ2-3 | TRBV28 | NA | TGTGCCAGCAGTTTGGGTGACGCGGGACCAGATACGCAGTATTTT | CASSLGDAGPDTQYF
TRBD1 | TRBJ2-5 | TRBV5-4 | NA | TGTGCCAGCAGCGAGGGACAGGGCCTTAGAGAGACCCAGTACTTC | CASSEGQGLRETQYF
TRBD2 | TRBJ2-2 | TRBV30 | NA | TGTGCCTGGAGTGGGGGAGGGACTAGCGGGAGTTTTCCGGAGACCGGGGAGCTGTTTTTT | CAWSGGGTSGSFPETGELFF
NA | TRBJ1-1 | TRBV7-6 | NA | TGTGCCAGCAGCGAGGGGTCGAAAGGGAACACTGAAGCTTTCTTT | CASSEGSKGNTEAFF
NA | TRBJ2-1 | TRBV4-1 | few | TGCGCCAGCAGTCAACAGGGAGGAACCTACAATGAGCAGTTCTTC | CASSQQGGTYNEQFF
NA | TRBJ2-1 | TRBV27 | NA | TGTGCCAGCAGTTACCAGGCAAGCGCAGATGAGCAGTTCTTC | CASSYQASADEQFF
NA | TRBJ1-2 | TRBV7-9 | NA | TGTGCCAGCAGCTTAGCCTATGGCTACACCTTC | CASSLAYGYTF
NA | TRBJ2-1 | TRBV15 | NA | TGTGCCACCAGCGCCCGAGAGGCTAGCATCTGGGAGCAGTTCTTC | CATSAREASIWEQFF
TRBD1 | TRBJ1-2 | TRBV9 | few | TGTGCCAGCAGCGTATCGGCAGGGGGCCTTAACTATGGCTACACCTTC | CASSVSAGGLNYGYTF
NA | TRBJ2-3 | TRBV29-1 | NA | TGCAGCGTTGATGACGGGCAGGAAACAGATACGCAGTATTTT | CSVDDGQETDTQYF
NA | TRBJ2-2 | TRBV19 | NA | TGTGCCAGTAGTATAACCAGGAACACCGGGGAGCTGTTTTTT | CASSITRNTGELFF
TRBD1 | TRBJ2-1 | TRBV27 | NA | TGTGCCAGCAGTTTTGGGACAGCCCAGTTCTTC | CASSFGTAQFF
NA | TRBJ1-1 | TRBV19 | NA | TGTGCCAGTAGTTTATTGGGTACTGAAGCTTTCTTT | CASSLLGTEAFF
TRBD2 | TRBJ2-1 | TRBV4-1 | NA | TGCGCCAGCAGCCAAGATAGATTGGCGGGAGGGAACAATGAGCAGTTCTTC | CASSQDRLAGGNNEQFF
NA | TRBJ2-1 | TRBV27 | NA | TGTGCCAGCAGCTTAGAGGGAGAAGAGCAGTTCTTC | CASSLEGEEQFF
TRBD1 | TRBJ2-7 | TRBV19 | NA | TGTGCCAGTAGTTTCGGGACAGGGGGTTCCTACGAGCAGTACTTC | CASSFGTGGSYEQYF
TRBD2 | TRBJ2-5 | TRBV5-4 | NA | TGTGCCAGCAGCCCCACTAGCGGGAATGGAGAGACCCAGTACTTC | CASSPTSGNGETQYF
TRBD2 | TRBJ2-7 | TRBV9 | once | TGTGCCAGCAGCGTAGGAACTAGCGGAAGCTACGAGCAGTACTTC | CASSVGTSGSYEQYF
NA | TRBJ1-1 | TRBV21-1 | few | TGTGCCAGCACCCGGACGCCTGAAGCTTTCTTT | CASTRTPEAFF
TRBD1 | TRBJ1-4 | TRBV7-9 | NA | TGTGCCAGCAGCGTACAGGGGCTTAATGAAAAACTGTTTTTT | CASSVQGLNEKLFF
TRBD2 | TRBJ2-1 | TRBV5-1 | once | TGCGCCAGCAGCCCGCTACTATCCGGACTAGCGGGAGGAGGGGTGGGGTACAATGAGCAGTTCTTC | CASSPLLSGLAGGGVGYNEQFF
TRBD2 | TRBJ2-1 | TRBV27 | NA | TGTGCCAGCAACCTAGCGGGAGGGCCGAGAAATGAGCAGTTCTTC | CASNLAGGPRNEQFF
TRBD2 | TRBJ2-1 | TRBV9 | NA | TGTGCCAGCAGCTCAAAGGGACTAGCGGGTAGCTCCTACAATGAGCAGTTCTTC | CASSSKGLAGSSYNEQFF
NA | TRBJ2-2 | TRBV5-1 | NA | TGCGCCAGCAGCTTGGGGACTCTTAACACCGGGGAGCTGTTTTTT | CASSLGTLNTGELFF
NA | TRBJ2-7 | TRBV6-1 | NA | TGTGCCAGCAGCCACCGGGCGGGGAACTCCTACGAGCAGTACTTC | CASSHRAGNSYEQYF
NA | TRBJ2-1 | TRBV4-1 | NA | TGCGCCAGCAGCCAAGAAGCGGGTCCGTACAATGAGCAGTTCTTC | CASSQEAGPYNEQFF
TRBD1 | TRBJ1-2 | TRBV14 | NA | TGTGCCAGCAGCCCAACACCGGGACAGACAGATTATGGCTACACCTTC | CASSPTPGQTDYGYTF
NA | TRBJ1-5 | TRBV1 | NA | TGCACCAGCGGGATTGAGAGTCAGCCCCAGCATTTT | CTSGIESQPQHF
NA | TRBJ2-1 | TRBV4-1 | NA | TGCGCCAGCAGCCTAGCGGATAGCTCCTACAATGAGCAGTTCTTC | CASSLADSSYNEQFF
TRBD2 | TRBJ2-7 | TRBV7-3 | few | TGTGCCAGCAGCTCCACTAGCGGTTTCTACGAGCAGTACTTC | CASSSTSGFYEQYF
NA | TRBJ1-5 | TRBV6-6 | NA | TGTGCCAGCAGTTTTTGGGACAGCAATCAGCCCCAGCATTTT | CASSFWDSNQPQHF
NA | TRBJ1-4 | TRBV7-9 | NA | TGTGCCAGCAGCTTAGGCCCCGGGCGGAATGAAAAACTGTTTTTT | CASSLGPGRNEKLFF
NA | TRBJ2-7 | TRBV6-5 | NA | TGTGCCAGCAGTTACACATCCAACAGGGTAAGGCACGAGCAGTACTTC | CASSYTSNRVRHEQYF
TRBD2 | TRBJ2-5 | TRBV25-1 | NA | TGTGCCAGCAGGGGGAGGGCTAGCGGGAGGGGGTACCAAGAGACCCAGTACTTC | CASRGRASGRGYQETQYF
TRBD1 | TRBJ1-3 | TRBV7-8 | once | TGTGCCAGCAGCTCTTCCCGGGACAGGGGCTCATCTGGAAACACCATATATTTT | CASSSSRDRGSSGNTIYF
NA | TRBJ2-7 | TRBV10-2 | NA | TGCGCCAGTAGTGGGAGGGCCAGGGGGAACGAGCAGTACTTC | CASSGRARGNEQYF